This TCR beta chain originates from a study of Graves' ophthalmopathy and Graves' hyperthyroidism. The overall study: Peripheral blood collection took place at initial diagnosis, before any treatment.

The table lists this clonotype with many counts. Its antigen remains unidentified. Researchers took RNA transcripts and amplified TCR beta CDR3 regions from them. An initial RT-PCR round employing HTBI primers preceded a second-round multiplex PCR. MiXCR, applied by TCRdb to the multiplex PCR reads, yields one record per CDR3 protein. The table shows 660,000 or so distinct CDR3 sequences, with over 40% occurring only once. The CDR3 is 15 amino acids. V shed 5 bases and J 3 bases; nucleotides not matched to a gene: 9. CDR1 and CDR2 (germline): SEHNR, FQNEAQ (reference sequence). Study-wide results and limits: Ophthalmopathy progression prediction by the model yielded a sensitivity of about 70% and a specificity of 72.22%. In blood appeared most of the expanded thyroid clonotypes whose frequency exceeded 0.001.

The sample was peripheral blood. The sequence came from an adult man with Graves' ophthalmopathy. This chain uses TRBV7-9 with TRBJ1-1, with 7 positions matching TRBD1. The CDR3 region has the DNA TGTGCCAGCAGCAATCGGGACAGATCGGACACTGAAGCTTTCTTT. As protein: CASSNRDRSDTEAFF.